This is a list of T cell receptor beta chains from one sample in a study of blood T cell repertoires in COVID-19. Sequencing used immunoSEQ multiplex PCR; TCRdb keeps in-frame clones, though not all of them. Of fewer than 150,000 clones in the sample, around 79% were seen once. Input material: peripheral blood. These receptors were collected from a man aged 50-59 years with acute or convalescent COVID-19. The CDR3 runs from the conserved cysteine through the conserved F or W. Clone size, where shown, is once, few, many, or a class for clones that have expanded.

V: TRBV5-1; size: NA; J: TRBJ2-7; CDR3: CASSLRDRAYEQYF
V: TRBV7-3; size: NA; J: TRBJ2-3; CDR3: CASSSGSGGSADTQYF
V: TRBV20-1; size: NA; J: TRBJ2-5; CDR3: CSASRTVWETQYF
V: TRBV29-1; size: NA; J: TRBJ2-3; CDR3: CSFGTGTDTQYF
V: TRBV11-2; size: NA; J: TRBJ1-3; CDR3: CASSRQGIASGNTIYF
V: TRBV7-3; size: few; J: TRBJ1-4; CDR3: CASSPGTGFDNEKLFF
V: TRBV5-1; size: NA; J: TRBJ1-6; CDR3: CASSLGQGASPLHF
V: TRBV24-1; size: NA; J: TRBJ2-7; CDR3: CATSDLQGGSYEQYF
V: TRBV6-5; size: NA; J: TRBJ2-7; CDR3: CASTIILRRYEQYF
V: TRBV3-1/TRBV3-2; size: NA; J: TRBJ1-6; CDR3: CASSQDPDRDYNSPLHF
V: TRBV12-3/TRBV12-4; size: NA; J: TRBJ1-1; CDR3: CASSFDRNTEAFF
V: TRBV18; size: few; J: TRBJ1-2; CDR3: CASSLRDRIYGYTF
V: TRBV19; size: NA; J: TRBJ2-3; CDR3: CASTSTGSTDTQYF
V: TRBV7-8; size: many; J: TRBJ2-7; CDR3: CASSLEGGASYEQYF
V: TRBV6-5; size: few; J: TRBJ1-3; CDR3: CASRSWGRAYF
V: TRBV7-9; size: NA; J: TRBJ2-3; CDR3: CASSFGDTQYF
V: TRBV29-1; size: NA; J: TRBJ2-5; CDR3: CSVDLGLQETQYF
V: TRBV29-1; size: few; J: TRBJ2-3; CDR3: CSVARLRYF
V: TRBV29-1; size: NA; J: TRBJ2-1; CDR3: CSVPQGNEQFF
V: TRBV28; size: NA; J: TRBJ2-1; CDR3: CASSSPGEGSYNEQFF
V: TRBV12-5; size: NA; J: TRBJ1-1; CDR3: CASGLANRGRTEAFF
V: TRBV11-2; size: NA; J: TRBJ1-5; CDR3: CASSLDMTGNQPQHF
V: TRBV4-2; size: NA; J: TRBJ2-1; CDR3: CASSQVGSMMIF
V: TRBV7-3; size: NA; J: TRBJ2-3; CDR3: CASSPRQGSTDTQYF
V: TRBV18; size: NA; J: TRBJ2-7; CDR3: CASSLNLGQGDYEQYF
V: TRBV7-3; size: NA; J: TRBJ2-3; CDR3: CASSLGHSTDTQYF
V: TRBV6-1; size: NA; J: TRBJ2-7; CDR3: CASSEVQGWSYEQYF
V: TRBV11-3; size: NA; J: TRBJ2-1; CDR3: CASSPGLAGSDEQFF
V: TRBV6-6; size: NA; J: TRBJ2-2; CDR3: CASTQPHRVATGELFF
V: TRBV6-5; size: NA; J: TRBJ1-4; CDR3: CASSYGTGGTEKLFF
V: TRBV6-6; size: few; J: TRBJ1-1; CDR3: CASSYGQNTEAFF
V: TRBV7-5; size: NA; J: TRBJ2-7; CDR3: CARSLCGYTTRRGPYEQYF
V: TRBV5-8; size: NA; J: TRBJ2-7; CDR3: CASSSTVLTYEQYF
V: TRBV30; size: NA; J: TRBJ1-5; CDR3: CAWATGNQPQHF
V: TRBV4-2; size: once; J: TRBJ2-7; CDR3: CASSQEGGNTYEQYF
V: TRBV28; size: NA; J: TRBJ1-5; CDR3: CASRTTGNGEQPQHF
V: TRBV28; size: NA; J: TRBJ2-3; CDR3: CASSLRGDTQYF
V: TRBV9; size: NA; J: TRBJ2-5; CDR3: CASSVDWGGYQETQYF
V: TRBV27; size: NA; J: TRBJ2-1; CDR3: CASSFSGAENEQFF
V: TRBV6-5; size: NA; J: TRBJ1-1; CDR3: CASGLSTVNTEAFF
V: TRBV27; size: NA; J: TRBJ1-1; CDR3: CASSYQGAAEAFF
V: TRBV28; size: few; J: TRBJ2-7; CDR3: CATWSRDRVYEQYF
V: TRBV29-1; size: NA; J: TRBJ2-2; CDR3: CSVAGGGSRHTGELFF
V: TRBV27; size: few; J: TRBJ2-7; CDR3: CASSQYASYEQYF
V: TRBV5-1; size: NA; J: TRBJ2-1; CDR3: CASSLGLAAYNEQFF
V: TRBV18; size: NA; J: TRBJ1-2; CDR3: CASSPRAENYGYTF
V: TRBV6-5; size: NA; J: TRBJ2-1; CDR3: CASSKLVRNNEQFF
V: TRBV18; size: NA; J: TRBJ1-6; CDR3: CASSPAAGNSPLHF
V: TRBV12-3/TRBV12-4; size: once; J: TRBJ2-1; CDR3: CASSLAQYNEQFF
V: TRBV19; size: NA; J: TRBJ2-3; CDR3: CASSGGHQGTDTQYF
V: TRBV21-1; size: few; J: TRBJ1-5; CDR3: CASSTTTGTGCAGVNQPQHF
V: TRBV5-1; size: NA; J: TRBJ1-6; CDR3: CASSPDRGTSPLHF
V: TRBV19; size: NA; J: TRBJ2-4; CDR3: CASSVPSGTRSNIQYF
V: TRBV18; size: NA; J: TRBJ1-6; CDR3: CASSPQRDRGLNSPLHF
V: TRBV5-1; size: many; J: TRBJ1-5; CDR3: CASSLDAGLSNQPQHF
V: TRBV6-5; size: NA; J: TRBJ2-5; CDR3: CASRLAGGRETQYF
V: TRBV2; size: NA; J: TRBJ2-3; CDR3: CASSAQVDTQYF
V: TRBV9; size: few; J: TRBJ1-2; CDR3: CASSVDRGSYGYTF
V: TRBV18; size: NA; J: TRBJ2-7; CDR3: CASSPGTDEQYF
V: TRBV4-1; size: NA; J: TRBJ2-3; CDR3: CASSLSRSSGSTDTQYF